A single sample gave rise to the 29 T cell receptor beta chains below, sequenced in a study of T cell responses to AZD1222 COVID-19 vaccine. Data came from immunoSEQ multiplex PCR; TCRdb stores just in-frame clones and leaves some out. The sample contains around 100,000 clones, 91% of which appear only once. This specimen consisted of peripheral blood, obtained on day 0 of AZD1222 vaccination. These receptors all stem from an adult in good health.

The rearrangement links TRBV28 to TRBJ2-2; D might be TRBD2 (5 bases). This CDR3 region has 16 residues. CDR1 MDHEN and CDR2 SYDVKM come from the germline V gene. The V and J ends lost 7 bases and 1 base respectively, with 16 bases between them. The CDR3 nucleotides are TGTGCCAGCATGATGGGCGTTGCGGGGAACACCGGGGAGCTGTTTTTT. It yields the protein CASMMGVAGNTGELFF.

The chain carries TRBV7-2 and TRBJ2-7; 7 bases fit TRBD2. Germline assignment: CDR1 SGHTA and CDR2 FQGNSA. CDR3 length equals 15 residues. The J segment lost 7 bases and the V segment lost 6 bases, leaving 15 bases of the junction unmatched. CDR3 loop: CASRSGSGASGEQYF. The CDR3 nucleotides read TGTGCCAGCAGATCCGGCAGCGGGGCCTCCGGGGAGCAGTACTTC.

The chain joins TRBV13 to TRBJ2-1; D is ambiguous. Germline loops: CDR1 PRHDT, CDR2 FYEKMQ (reference sequence). Trimming pared 0 bases from V and 4 bases from J, leaving 10 bases between. The CDR3 length is 15 residues. For the CDR3, the DNA is TGTGCCAGCAGCTTAGGCCCCCAGTCTTACAATGAGCAGTTCTTC. This gives the protein CASSLGPQSYNEQFF. The variable domain in full, with the rest retrieved from reference TRBV13 and TRBJ2-1, is AAGVIQSPRHLIKEKRETATLKCYPIPRHDTVYWYQQGPGQDPQFLISFYEKMQSDKGSIPDRFSAQQFSDYHSELNMSSLELGDSALYFCASSLGPQSYNEQFFGPGTRLTVL.

A note on this clone: The sample carries other DNA sequences with the same CDR3. The chain has TRBV5-1 and TRBJ1-1; D is unclear. The CDR3 is 14 residues long. Germline loops: CDR1 SGHRS, CDR2 YFSETQ. Trimming left V 0 bases short and J 0 bases short, with 6 bases between. The CDR3 region is CASSLGAMNTEAFF. Here the CDR3 DNA reads TGCGCCAGCAGCTTGGGGGCCATGAACACTGAAGCTTTCTTT.

The genes are TRBV6-2 or TRBV6-3 and TRBJ2-7; TRBD2 agrees at 7 bases. The V segment lost 4 bases and the J segment 5 bases; nucleotides outside the gene matches: 14. CDR3 size: 16 residues. Germline-derived CDR1 and CDR2 are MNHEY and SVGEGT. CDR3 loop: CASSSPRGGSYDEQYF. The CDR3 bases are TGTGCCAGCAGTTCGCCTAGAGGCGGGAGTTATGACGAGCAGTACTTC.

CDR3 sequence: CASSLATSGTGTGELFF. The CDR3 nucleotides read TGCGCCAGCAGCTTGGCGACTAGCGGGACGGGCACCGGGGAGCTGTTTTTT. V is TRBV5-1 and J is TRBJ2-2, with 11 positions matching TRBD2. The CDR3 extends over 17 amino acids. With V trimmed by 0 bases and J by 4 bases, 5 bases remained unmatched. Per the germline V gene, CDR1 is SGHRS and CDR2 is YFSETQ.

This sequence joins TRBV28 and TRBJ1-1; a weak D match, TRBD1 (5 bases). The CDR3 spans 14 residues. Trimming removed 6 bases from V and 11 bases from J, with 22 bases in between. The germline V gene has CDR1 MDHEN and CDR2 SYDVKM. The CDR3 region is CASRAAITQGEAFF. The CDR3 DNA reads as TGTGCCAGCAGGGCCGCGATCACTCAGGGCGAGGCTTTCTTT.

The chain uses TRBV6-5 and TRBJ2-5; 7 nucleotides agree with TRBD1. Germline lookup yields CDR1 MNHEY and CDR2 SVGAGI. J was trimmed by 4 bases and V by 7 bases; bases with no gene match: 9. The CDR3 contains 14 residues. CDR3 in amino acids: CASTDRVGGETQYF. The CDR3 DNA is TGTGCCAGCACCGACAGGGTTGGCGGAGAGACCCAGTACTTC.

The chain uses TRBV28 and TRBJ1-5; unclear D gene. The CDR3 is made up of 14 amino acids. V shed 3 bases and J shed 3 bases, with 9 bases lying between them. Germline CDR1 reads MDHEN; CDR2 reads SYDVKM. The CDR3 nucleotides are TGTGCCAGCAGTTTGGGCAGCACCAATCAGCCCCAGCATTTT. Protein sequence: CASSLGSTNQPQHF.

The CDR3 nucleotides read TGTGCCAGCAGCTCGGCACAGTTATTTAACACTGAAGCTTTCTTT. Encoded protein: CASSSAQLFNTEAFF. The chain uses TRBV7-9 and TRBJ1-1; D uncertain. V was shortened by 4 bases and J by 2 bases, with 14 bases between the two germline ends. The CDR3 length is 15 residues. The germline CDR1 and CDR2 sequences are SEHNR and FQNEAQ (reference sequence).

The chain couples TRBV7-2 to TRBJ2-2; tentatively, D is TRBD1 (5 bases). The V end was cut by 5 bases, the J end by 2 bases, with 15 bases between. The CDR3 length is 16 residues. Per the germline V gene, CDR1 is SGHTA and CDR2 is FQGNSA. CDR3 sequence (DNA): TGTGCCAGCAGCCAAGTTTGGGGCATAAACACCGGGGAGCTGTTTTTT. Translating it yields CASSQVWGINTGELFF.

The J gene is TRBJ2-5, the V gene TRBV27; TRBD1 aligns across 10 bases. The length of the CDR3 is 17 residues. CDR1 and CDR2 from the germline V gene are MNHEY and SMNVEV (reference sequence). V dropped 5 bases and J dropped 3; count of bases not matched to a gene: 12. The CDR3 region has the DNA TGTGCCAGCAGTCCTCTAGACAGGGGGCCTTGGGAAGAGACCCAGTACTTC. Translated, it gives CASSPLDRGPWEETQYF.

The chain couples TRBV4-1 to TRBJ1-5; D is unclear. V was cut by 0 bases and J by 6 bases, with 6 bases left in between. Germline V lookup: CDR1 MGHRA, CDR2 YSYEKL. CDR3 length equals 13 residues. Here the CDR3 DNA reads TGCGCCAGCAGCCAAGAAATTCTTCAGCCCCAGCATTTT. Translation gives CASSQEILQPQHF.

Concerning this clone itself: The junction does not match germline at one end; this may be a read error. Other DNA sequences in this specimen translate into the identical CDR3. CDR3 loop: CASSSDRDNQPQHF. Written as DNA, the CDR3 is TGTGCCAGCAGTTCGGACAGGGACAATCAGCCTCAGCATTTT. The chain employs TRBV27 and TRBJ1-5, with 8 positions matching TRBD1. Germline loops: CDR1 MNHEY, CDR2 SMNVEV (reference sequence). The CDR3 is made up of 14 amino acids.

The CDR3 bases are TGTGCCAGCAGCCAAGAGGGGCCCAACATTCAGTACTTC. Protein: CASSQEGPNIQYF. V and J are TRBV3-1 (or the pseudogene TRBV3-2) and TRBJ2-4; TRBD1 is a possible D gene (5 bases). Germline V gene lookup returns CDR1 LGHDT and CDR2 YNNKEL (reference sequence). The CDR3 has 13 residues. V was cut by 0 bases and J by 7 bases, with 7 bases left in between.

This clone has only one observation. This sequence joins TRBV9 and TRBJ1-4, with unresolved D. The CDR3 is 13 amino acids. Germline CDR1 SGDLS, CDR2 YYNGEE. V lost 4 bases and J lost 7, with 11 bases in between. The CDR3 DNA sequence: TGTGCCAGCAGCCGGCGGTGGGGTGAAAAACTGTTTTTT. Its translation is CASSRRWGEKLFF.

In this sample, this clone turned up a few times. The chain uses TRBV30 and TRBJ1-1, with 7 bases that match TRBD1. The CDR3 loop spans 14 amino acids. CDR1 is GTSNPN and CDR2 is SVGIG in the germline V gene (reference sequence). The V segment lost 1 base and the J segment 10 bases; nucleotides outside the gene matches: 12. CDR3 DNA: TGTGCCTGGAGTGCCGGGACAGCCGCCCGGGGAGCTTTCTTT. Translation: CAWSAGTAARGAFF. Supplemented by reference TRBV30 and TRBJ1-1, the full variable domain reads SQTIHQWPATLVQPVGSPLSLECTVEGTSNPNLYWYRQAAGRGLQLLFYSVGIGQISSEVPQNLSASRPQDRQFILSSKKLLLSDSGFYLCAWSAGTAARGAFFGQGTRLTVV.

The rearrangement joins TRBV3-1 (or the pseudogene TRBV3-2) to TRBJ1-3, with D unclear. With 0 bases removed from V and 0 bases from J, the gap between germline ends came to 12 bases. The CDR3 covers 17 residues. In germline, CDR1 is LGHDT, CDR2 YNNKEL (reference sequence). CDR3 sequence reads: CASSQEVFGGSGNTIYF. CDR3 coding DNA: TGTGCCAGCAGCCAAGAAGTTTTCGGTGGCTCTGGAAACACCATATATTTT.

The chain joins TRBV28 to TRBJ1-5, with 7 bases matching TRBD1. Trimming took 5 bases from V and 6 from J; bases not matched to a gene: 7. This CDR3 is built from 14 residues. CDR1 MDHEN and CDR2 SYDVKM come from the germline V gene. The CDR3 nucleotides are TGTGCCAGCAGTATTCAACAGGGGACTCAGCCCCAGCATTTT. Its protein product is CASSIQQGTQPQHF.

The V and J genes are TRBV10-3 and TRBJ2-7; D possibly corresponds to TRBD2 (7 bases). Trimming pared 10 bases from V and 3 bases from J, leaving 16 bases between. Germline V gives CDR1 ENHRY, CDR2 SYGVKD. CDR3 length equals 13 residues. The CDR3 reads CASGEGEYYEQYF. The CDR3 nucleotides are TGTGCCAGCGGGGAGGGGGAATACTACGAGCAGTACTTC.

V usage is TRBV24-1 and J usage is TRBJ1-6; no firm D call. The CDR3 is 14 residues long. CDR1 is KGHDR, CDR2 SFDVKD, per germline. V shed 5 bases and J shed 8 bases, with 12 bases lying between them. CDR3 bases: TGTGCCACCAGTGCTGCTTATACGGATTCACCCCTCCACTTT. Protein: CATSAAYTDSPLHF.

The chain is built from TRBV4-3 and TRBJ1-5; D may be TRBD1 (6 bases). The CDR3 runs to 18 residues. Germline V lookup: CDR1 LGHNA, CDR2 YSLEER. The ends were cut back, 0 bases at V and 5 bases at J, with 20 bases in the middle. The DNA of the CDR3 is TGCGCCAGCAGCCAAGATATTTCGGGGCGCAGGGGATATCAGCCCCAGCATTTT. This encodes CASSQDISGRRGYQPQHF.

This chain links TRBV2 with TRBJ2-6; 8 bases line up with TRBD2. Germline V gene data show CDR1 as SNHLY and CDR2 as FYNNEI. Losses at the gene ends were 8 bases for V and 0 bases for J; bases not matched to a gene: 6. The CDR3 consists of 16 residues. The CDR3 nucleotides read TGTGCCAGCGGGCTAGCGGGCCGCTCTGGGGCCAACGTCCTGACTTTC. It is translated as CASGLAGRSGANVLTF. The entire variable domain, with the rest obtained from reference TRBV2 and TRBJ2-6, is as follows: EPEVTQTPSHQVTQMGQEVILRCVPISNHLYFYWYRQILGQKVEFLVSFYNNEISEKSEIFDDQFSVERPDGSNFTLKIRSTKLEDSAMYFCASGLAGRSGANVLTFGAGSRLTVL.

DNA of the CDR3: TGTGCCAGCAGTTACGTGGGCAGGGGGACCGAAGCTTTCTTT. Encoded protein: CASSYVGRGTEAFF. This sequence joins TRBV6-5 and TRBJ1-1; 7 positions agree with TRBD1. CDR1 is MNHEY and CDR2 is SVGAGI in the germline V gene. The CDR3 runs to 14 residues. Trimming took 2 bases from V and 8 from J; bases not matched to a gene: 8.

Here the CDR3 reads CASSPMKLAGSYEQYF. The CDR3 DNA sequence: TGTGCCAGCTCACCTATGAAACTAGCGGGCTCCTACGAGCAGTACTTC. The chain links TRBV18 to TRBJ2-7, with TRBD2 matching over 9 bases. CDR1 and CDR2 from the germline V gene are KGHSH and LQKENI. V shed 3 bases and J 0 bases; nucleotides not matched to a gene: 6. The CDR3 extends over 16 amino acids.

This chain joins TRBV11-3 and TRBJ2-1; maybe TRBD2 (6 bases). The CDR3 spans 14 residues. CDR1 is SGHNT and CDR2 is YENEEA in the germline V gene. Trimming took off 4 bases at V and 9 bases at J, with 16 bases between the two ends. Written as DNA, the CDR3 is TGTGCCAGCAGCTCCGGACTAAGATCGGCTGAGCAGTTCTTC. It specifies CASSSGLRSAEQFF.

The chain employs TRBV6-2 or TRBV6-3 and TRBJ1-2, with 9 bases aligning to TRBD1. Trimming took 3 bases from V and 7 from J; bases not matched to a gene: 6. Germline V gene data show CDR1 as MNHEY and CDR2 as SVGEGT. This CDR3 is built from 14 residues. CDR3 amino acids: CASSYRAGQGGYTF. CDR3 nucleotide sequence: TGTGCCAGCAGTTATCGTGCGGGACAGGGTGGCTACACCTTC.

The chain combines TRBV28 with TRBJ1-1; D perhaps matches TRBD1 (5 bases). There are 14 residues in the CDR3. Germline V gives CDR1 MDHEN, CDR2 SYDVKM. Between the trimmed V and J ends, which lost 7 bases and 4 bases, there was a span of 16 bases. CDR3 in amino acids: CASIPLGDATEAFF. DNA for the CDR3: TGTGCCAGCATCCCGCTCGGGGACGCCACTGAAGCTTTCTTT.

This sequence joins TRBV5-1 and TRBJ2-6; D is unclear. Trimming shortened V by 1 base and J by 2 bases, and 7 bases separated the two germline ends. This CDR3 region has 15 residues. Germline CDR1 reads SGHRS; CDR2 reads YFSETQ. The CDR3 DNA reads as TGCGCCAGCAGCTTGATAGGGCCTGGGGCCAACGTCCTGACTTTC. Its protein product is CASSLIGPGANVLTF.